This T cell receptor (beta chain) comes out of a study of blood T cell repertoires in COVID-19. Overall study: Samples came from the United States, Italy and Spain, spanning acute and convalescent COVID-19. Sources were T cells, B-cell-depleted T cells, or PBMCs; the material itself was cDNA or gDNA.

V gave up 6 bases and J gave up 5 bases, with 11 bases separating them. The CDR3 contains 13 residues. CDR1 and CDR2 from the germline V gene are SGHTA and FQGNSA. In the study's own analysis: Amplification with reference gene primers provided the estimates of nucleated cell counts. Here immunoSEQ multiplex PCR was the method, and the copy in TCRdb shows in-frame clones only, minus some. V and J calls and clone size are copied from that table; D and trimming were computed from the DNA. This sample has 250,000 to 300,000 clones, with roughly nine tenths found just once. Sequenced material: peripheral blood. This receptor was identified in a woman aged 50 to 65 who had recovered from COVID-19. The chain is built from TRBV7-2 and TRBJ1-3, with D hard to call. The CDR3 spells CASSEFERNTIYF. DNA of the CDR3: TGTGCCAGCAGTGAATTTGAGCGAAACACCATATATTTT.